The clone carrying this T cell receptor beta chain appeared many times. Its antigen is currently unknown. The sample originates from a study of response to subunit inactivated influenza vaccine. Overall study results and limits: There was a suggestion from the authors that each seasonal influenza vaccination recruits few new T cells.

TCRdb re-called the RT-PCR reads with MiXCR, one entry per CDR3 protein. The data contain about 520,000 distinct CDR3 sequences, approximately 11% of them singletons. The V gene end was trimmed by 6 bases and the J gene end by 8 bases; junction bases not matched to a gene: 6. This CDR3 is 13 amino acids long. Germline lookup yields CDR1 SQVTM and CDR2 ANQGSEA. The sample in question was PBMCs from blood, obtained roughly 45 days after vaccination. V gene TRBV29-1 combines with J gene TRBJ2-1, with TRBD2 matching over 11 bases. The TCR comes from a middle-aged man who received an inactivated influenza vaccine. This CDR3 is CSVGTSGSYEQFF. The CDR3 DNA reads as TGCAGCGTCGGCACTAGCGGGAGCTATGAGCAGTTCTTC.